This T cell receptor beta chain was captured by sequencing in a study of T-cell reconstitution after alpha-beta-depleted transplantation in children. Preparation of the TCRbeta library involved a method that used unique molecular identifiers. TCRdb reprocessed the PCR reads via MiXCR and lists one record per CDR3 protein. This sample has 400,000 to 500,000 distinct CDR3 sequences, with approximately 11% found just once. Sequencing used PBMCs from the stem cell graft donor, obtained from the stem cell graft. The TCR comes from a human donor who donated a stem cell graft to a child with acute myeloid leukemia.

CDR3 sequence: CASSIGLAGGPSTDTQYF. CDR3 DNA sequence: TGCGCCAGCAGCATTGGACTAGCGGGGGGTCCGAGCACAGATACGCAGTATTTT. The chain links TRBV5-1 to TRBJ2-3; 14 nucleotides match TRBD2. Trimming took 4 bases from V and 0 from J; bases not matched to a gene: 7. The CDR3 spans 18 residues. Germline CDR1 and CDR2: SGHRS and YFSETQ.